Each of the 18 T cell receptor beta chains below was sequenced from the same sample in a study of blood T cell repertoires in COVID-19 (dated by TCRdb to about 2020). Libraries were built with the immunoSEQ multiplex PCR assay. The table was pulled from immuneACCESS by TCRdb, which kept in-frame rearrangements only. Such tables lose some clones; where checked, under half of the loss comes from unresolved V genes, and the rest has no known cause. The sample table shows fewer than 350,000 clones, and about nine tenths are seen once. The ten largest clones represent 8.5% to 9% of the sample. The sequencing sample was made of peripheral blood. Receptors were obtained from a man aged 40-50 years with active or convalescent COVID-19.

The chain has TRBV18 and TRBJ2-7, with D maybe TRBD1 (5 bases). Trimming removed 3 bases at V and 4 bases at J, with 10 bases between. The CDR3 has 13 amino acids. Germline loops: CDR1 KGHSH, CDR2 LQKENI. The DNA of the CDR3 is TGTGCCAGCTCACCCTTCGACAGTTACGAGCAGTACTTC. It codes for CASSPFDSYEQYF.

The CDR3: CASSDPKTQGASNSPLHF. The DNA for the CDR3 is TGTGCCAGCAGTGATCCGAAAACACAGGGGGCGTCAAATTCACCCCTCCACTTT. V is TRBV25-1 and J is TRBJ1-6, with 9 bases aligning to TRBD1. Germline CDR1 MGHDK, CDR2 SYGVNS. V was clipped by 3 bases and J by 7 bases; unmatched bases: 13. The CDR3 covers 18 residues.

The chain employs TRBV6-5 and TRBJ2-5; D not certain. CDR3 length: 14 amino acids. V lost 0 bases to trimming and J lost 5 bases, with 10 bases between them. CDR1 and CDR2 from the germline V gene are MNHEY and SVGAGI. For the CDR3, the DNA is TGTGCCAGCAGTTACTCAAACAGTAGGGAGACCCAGTACTTC. Translating gives CASSYSNSRETQYF.

V is TRBV7-9 and J is TRBJ2-7, with 7 bases that match TRBD1. This CDR3 spans 13 amino acids. Per germline, CDR1 SEHNR and CDR2 FQNEAQ (reference sequence). Trimming cost V 6 bases and J 6 bases; bases outside gene matches: 8. The CDR3 is CASRQDRVGEQYF. The CDR3 nucleotides are TGTGCCAGCAGGCAAGACAGGGTCGGCGAGCAGTACTTC.

The chain is built from TRBV5-4 and TRBJ2-5, with 8 bases lining up with TRBD1. In germline, CDR1 is SGHNT, CDR2 YYREEE (reference sequence). CDR3 length: 15 amino acids. Trimming removed 5 bases from V and 1 base from J; junction bases left unmatched: 7. DNA for the CDR3: TGTGCCAGCAGTTCAGGACAGGGAACCCAAGAGACCCAGTACTTC. Translation: CASSSGQGTQETQYF.

CDR3 DNA: TGCGCCAGCAGTGAGGGGCCGGAGGGTGGCTACACCTTC. Translated, it gives CASSEGPEGGYTF. This rearrangement joins TRBV10-1 to TRBJ1-2; D unresolved. Germline CDR1 is WNHNN and CDR2 is SYGVQD (reference sequence). V dropped 2 bases and J dropped 7 bases, with 11 bases sitting between them. The CDR3 consists of 13 residues.

This chain links TRBV5-5 with TRBJ2-5, with a possible D match to TRBD2 (5 bases). The germline V and J ends were trimmed by 5 bases and 5 bases, with 19 bases remaining between them. In germline, CDR1 is SGHKS, CDR2 YYEKEE (reference sequence). The CDR3 runs to 15 residues. In DNA form, the CDR3 reads TGTGCCAGCAGTCAAGTGGAAATCTCGGGGGAGACCCAGTACTTC. Its translation is CASSQVEISGETQYF.

This chain uses TRBV11-2 with TRBJ2-7, with 11 bases aligning to TRBD2. The germline CDR1 and CDR2 sequences are SGHAT and FQNNGV. With 6 bases clipped from V and 2 bases from J, the junction kept 15 bases outside the gene matches. The CDR3 runs 18 residues. The CDR3 loop is CASSPVRTSGSRPYEQYF. The CDR3 nucleotides read TGTGCCAGCAGTCCAGTCCGTACTAGCGGGAGTCGGCCCTACGAGCAGTACTTC.

This clone has only a few counts. V gene TRBV12-3 or TRBV12-4 combines with J gene TRBJ1-1; TRBD1 is a possible D gene (5 bases). V dropped 7 bases and J dropped 2 bases, with 11 bases sitting between them. The CDR3 extends over 13 amino acids. The CDR3 protein is CASTDNSNTEAFF. Here the CDR3 DNA reads TGTGCCAGCACGGACAATTCAAACACTGAAGCTTTCTTT.

The rearrangement links TRBV7-2 to TRBJ2-5; the match to TRBD2 covers 9 bases. V was clipped by 5 bases and J by 5 bases; unmatched bases: 6. Germline values: CDR1 SGHTA, CDR2 FQGNSA. CDR3 length: 14 amino acids. CDR3 region: CASSPGLASETQYF. Written as DNA, the CDR3 is TGTGCCAGCAGCCCGGGACTAGCATCTGAGACCCAGTACTTC.

The chain has TRBV10-3 and TRBJ1-3; no definite D call. Per germline, CDR1 ENHRY and CDR2 SYGVKD. The CDR3 is made up of 13 amino acids. The germline V and J ends were trimmed by 8 bases and 0 bases, with 8 bases remaining between them. The CDR3 sequence is CAISGYSGNTIYF. The CDR3 nucleotides are TGTGCCATCTCAGGTTACTCTGGAAACACCATATATTTT.

This clone was detected a few times. The genes are TRBV18 and TRBJ2-7, with 7 bases identical to TRBD1. The CDR3 runs 13 residues. J lost 4 bases, V lost 3 bases, and 3 bases had no gene match. The germline V gene encodes CDR1 KGHSH and CDR2 LQKENI. The CDR3 is CASSPGQKYEQYF. CDR3 DNA sequence: TGTGCCAGCTCACCGGGACAGAAATACGAGCAGTACTTC.

The chain carries TRBV27 and TRBJ2-1; 13 bases match TRBD2. In germline, CDR1 is MNHEY, CDR2 SMNVEV (reference sequence). This CDR3 has 15 amino acids. Unmatched junction bases numbered 5, after V lost 5 bases and J lost 7 bases. DNA of the CDR3: TGTGCCAGCAGTCCAACTAGCGGGAGGGGGAATGAGCAGTTCTTC. It is translated as CASSPTSGRGNEQFF.

This clone came up once. This sequence joins TRBV27 and TRBJ1-5, with 7 bases fitting TRBD1. With V trimmed by 4 bases and J by 3 bases, 3 bases remained unmatched. The CDR3 totals 14 residues. Germline V gene lookup returns CDR1 MNHEY and CDR2 SMNVEV (reference sequence). CDR3 in amino acids: CASSSTGFNQPQHF. The CDR3 nucleotides are TGTGCCAGCAGTTCGACAGGGTTCAATCAGCCCCAGCATTTT.

This clone was observed a few times. This chain uses TRBV5-4 with TRBJ2-7; no definite D call. The V end was cut by 2 bases, the J end by 0 bases, with 6 bases between. In germline, CDR1 is SGHNT, CDR2 YYREEE (reference sequence). The CDR3 is 13 residues long. The CDR3, as DNA: TGTGCCAGCAGCTTCGCGGACTCCTACGAGCAGTACTTC. This encodes CASSFADSYEQYF.

This chain connects TRBV9 to TRBJ1-3; 7 bases map to TRBD1. The length of the CDR3 is 17 residues. Per germline, CDR1 SGDLS and CDR2 YYNGEE. V lost 2 bases to trimming and J lost 0 bases; unmatched junction nucleotides: 8. The DNA for the CDR3 is TGTGCCAGCAGCGTCGGATCGACAGGGTACTCTGGAAACACCATATATTTT. The encoded protein is CASSVGSTGYSGNTIYF. Based on the CDR3 plus reference TRBV9 and TRBJ1-3, the full variable domain is DSGVTQTPKHLITATGQRVTLRCSPRSGDLSVYWYQQSLDQGLQFLIQYYNGEERAKGNILERFSAQQFPDLHSELNLSSLELGDSALYFCASSVGSTGYSGNTIYFGEGSWLTVV.

This clone was found a few times. This chain connects TRBV3-1 (or the pseudogene TRBV3-2) to TRBJ1-5; possibly TRBD1 for D (6 bases). CDR3 length equals 14 residues. In germline, CDR1 is LGHDT, CDR2 YNNKEL (reference sequence). Trimming shortened V by 1 base and J by 7 bases, and 11 bases separated the two germline ends. The CDR3 DNA follows: TGTGCCAGCAGCCAAGGGGGGCAAGGACAGCCCCAGCATTTT. This gives the protein CASSQGGQGQPQHF.

This chain connects TRBV28 to TRBJ2-1; D may be TRBD1 (6 bases). V was pared by 6 bases and J by 4 bases, with 13 bases between. This CDR3 comprises 14 residues. Germline V lookup: CDR1 MDHEN, CDR2 SYDVKM. The CDR3 sequence is CASSPGQGYNEQFF. The CDR3 DNA reads TGTGCCAGCAGCCCTGGGCAGGGGTACAATGAGCAGTTCTTC.